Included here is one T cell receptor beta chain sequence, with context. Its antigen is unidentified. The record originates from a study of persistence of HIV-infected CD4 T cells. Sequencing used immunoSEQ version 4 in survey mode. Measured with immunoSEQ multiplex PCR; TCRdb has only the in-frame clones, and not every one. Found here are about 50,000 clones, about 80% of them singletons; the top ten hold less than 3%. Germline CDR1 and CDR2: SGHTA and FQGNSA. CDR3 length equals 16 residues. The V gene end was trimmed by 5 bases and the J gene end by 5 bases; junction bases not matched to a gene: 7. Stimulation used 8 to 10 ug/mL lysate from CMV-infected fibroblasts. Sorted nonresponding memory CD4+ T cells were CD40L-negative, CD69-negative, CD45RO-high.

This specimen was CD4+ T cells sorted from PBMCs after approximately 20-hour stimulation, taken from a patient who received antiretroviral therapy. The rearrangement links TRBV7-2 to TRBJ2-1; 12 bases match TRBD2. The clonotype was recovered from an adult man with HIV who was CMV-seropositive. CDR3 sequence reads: CASSPNGLAGNNEQFF. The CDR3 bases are TGTGCCAGCAGCCCGAACGGACTAGCGGGGAACAATGAGCAGTTCTTC. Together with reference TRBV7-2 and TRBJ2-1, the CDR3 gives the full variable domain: GAGVSQSPSNKVTEKGKDVELRCDPISGHTALYWYRQSLGQGLEFLIYFQGNSAPDKSGLPSDRFSAERTGGSVSTLTIQRTQQEDSAVYLCASSPNGLAGNNEQFFGPGTRLTVL.